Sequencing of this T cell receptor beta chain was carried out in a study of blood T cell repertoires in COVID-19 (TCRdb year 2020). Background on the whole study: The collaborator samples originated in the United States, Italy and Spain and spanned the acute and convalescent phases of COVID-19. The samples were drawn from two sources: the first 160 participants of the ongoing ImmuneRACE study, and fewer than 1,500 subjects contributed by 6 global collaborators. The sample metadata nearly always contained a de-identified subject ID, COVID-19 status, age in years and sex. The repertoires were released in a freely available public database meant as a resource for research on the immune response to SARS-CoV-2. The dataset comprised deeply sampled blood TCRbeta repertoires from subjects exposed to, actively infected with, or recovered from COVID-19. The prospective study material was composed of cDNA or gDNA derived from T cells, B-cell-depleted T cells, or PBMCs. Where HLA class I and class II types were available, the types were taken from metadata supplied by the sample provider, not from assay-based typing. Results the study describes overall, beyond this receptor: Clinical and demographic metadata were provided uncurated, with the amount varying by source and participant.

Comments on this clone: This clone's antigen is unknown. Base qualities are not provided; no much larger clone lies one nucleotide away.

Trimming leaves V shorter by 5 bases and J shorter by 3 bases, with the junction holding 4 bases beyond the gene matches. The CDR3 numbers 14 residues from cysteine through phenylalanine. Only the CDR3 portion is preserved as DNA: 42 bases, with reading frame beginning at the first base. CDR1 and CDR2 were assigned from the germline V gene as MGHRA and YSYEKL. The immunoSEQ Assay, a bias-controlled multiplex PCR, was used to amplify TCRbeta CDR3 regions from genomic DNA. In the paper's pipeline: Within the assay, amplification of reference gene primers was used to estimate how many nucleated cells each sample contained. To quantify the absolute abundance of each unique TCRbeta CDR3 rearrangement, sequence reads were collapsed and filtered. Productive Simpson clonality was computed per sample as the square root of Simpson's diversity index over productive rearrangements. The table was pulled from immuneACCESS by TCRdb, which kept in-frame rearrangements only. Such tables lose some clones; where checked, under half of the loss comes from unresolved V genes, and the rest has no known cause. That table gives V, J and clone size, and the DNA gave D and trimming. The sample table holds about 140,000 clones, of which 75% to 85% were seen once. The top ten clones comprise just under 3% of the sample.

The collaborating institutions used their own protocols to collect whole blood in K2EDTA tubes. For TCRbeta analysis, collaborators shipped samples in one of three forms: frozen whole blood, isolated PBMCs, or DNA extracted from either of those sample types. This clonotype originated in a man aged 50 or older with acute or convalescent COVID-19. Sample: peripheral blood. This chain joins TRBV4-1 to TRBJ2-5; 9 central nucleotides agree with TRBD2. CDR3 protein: CASSKGLAEETQYF. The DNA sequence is TGCGCCAGCAGCAAGGGACTAGCCGAAGAGACCCAGTACTTC.